The clone carrying this T cell receptor beta chain showed up just once. Its antigen is unknown. This sample stems from a study of cytomegalovirus exposure and HLA in healthy donors. This CDR3 has 13 amino acids. Germline V gene data show CDR1 as MNHEY and CDR2 as SVGAGI. J lost 5 bases, V lost 6 bases, and 3 bases had no gene match. This PCR relied on a set of 60 Vbeta primers and 13 Jbeta primers. Here immunoSEQ multiplex PCR was the method, and the copy in TCRdb shows in-frame clones only, minus some. Of fewer than 250,000 clones listed, over 65% were seen once; the top ten hold 0.6% to 0.7%. The study's findings and limits: It has been reported that TCR beta sequences accurately predicted the HLA-A and HLA-B alleles of most subjects. As was reported, the classifier diagnosed cytomegalovirus status with high specificity and sensitivity. Follow-up analysis found HLA locus-dependent TCR association rates, highest for DRB1 and lowest for HLA-C. Presence/absence results assume similar sequencing depth per donor, which may not hold.

The receptor's source is a man aged 18 to 29 in good health and CMV-seronegative. This sequence joins TRBV6-5 and TRBJ1-5, with 8 bases matching TRBD1. Sequences were obtained from PBMCs. The CDR3 protein is CASRDRADQPQHF. CDR3 in DNA: TGTGCCAGCAGGGACAGGGCCGATCAGCCCCAGCATTTT.